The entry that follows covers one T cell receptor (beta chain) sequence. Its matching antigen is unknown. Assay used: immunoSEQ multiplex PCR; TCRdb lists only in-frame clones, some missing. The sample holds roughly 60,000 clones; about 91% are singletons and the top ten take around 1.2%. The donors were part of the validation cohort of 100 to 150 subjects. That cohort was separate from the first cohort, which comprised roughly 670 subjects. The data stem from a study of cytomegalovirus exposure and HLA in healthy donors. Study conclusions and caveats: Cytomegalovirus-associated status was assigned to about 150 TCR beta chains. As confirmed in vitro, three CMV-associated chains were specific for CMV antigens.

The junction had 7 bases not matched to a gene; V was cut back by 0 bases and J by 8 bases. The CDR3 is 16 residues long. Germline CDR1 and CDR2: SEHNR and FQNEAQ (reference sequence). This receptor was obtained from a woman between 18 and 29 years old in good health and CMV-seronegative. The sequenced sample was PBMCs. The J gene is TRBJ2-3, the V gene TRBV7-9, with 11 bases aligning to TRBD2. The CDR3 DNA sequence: TGTGCCAGCAGCTTAGCAGAGAGCCTAGCGGGGGGTACGCAGTATTTT. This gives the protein CASSLAESLAGGTQYF.